This T cell receptor (beta chain) was identified in a study of technical replicates of blood from several donors. The assay was immunoSEQ multiplex PCR, and TCRdb's table has in-frame clones only and misses some. This sample has 70,000 to 95,000 clones, with 95% to 98% found just once. The CDR3 is made up of 13 amino acids. Trimming took off 2 bases at V and 5 bases at J, with 9 bases between the two ends. The germline V gene encodes CDR1 MNHEY and CDR2 SVGAGI. The TCR sequence derives from a human donor in good health. This chain uses TRBV6-5 with TRBJ1-1; the D is unclear. Sequenced input: T cells isolated from PBMCs. This CDR3 reads CASSYGPVTEAFF. The DNA for the CDR3 is TGTGCCAGCAGTTACGGCCCCGTGACTGAAGCTTTCTTT.